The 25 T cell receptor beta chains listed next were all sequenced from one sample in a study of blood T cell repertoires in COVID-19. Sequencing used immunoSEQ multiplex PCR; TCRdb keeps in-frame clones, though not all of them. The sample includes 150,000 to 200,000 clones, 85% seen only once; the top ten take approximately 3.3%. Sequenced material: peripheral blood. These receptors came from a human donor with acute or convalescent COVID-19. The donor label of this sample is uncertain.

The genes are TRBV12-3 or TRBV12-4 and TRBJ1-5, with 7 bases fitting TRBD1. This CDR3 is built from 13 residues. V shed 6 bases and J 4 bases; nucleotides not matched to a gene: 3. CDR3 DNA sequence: TGTGCCAGCAGAGGGACAGCGAATCAGCCCCAGCATTTT. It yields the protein CASRGTANQPQHF.

CDR3 loop: CASSLSQRGGGNTGELFF. In DNA, the CDR3 is TGTGCCAGCAGTTTATCCCAGCGGGGGGGCGGTAACACCGGGGAGCTGTTTTTT. V is TRBV27 and J is TRBJ2-2; 10 nucleotides line up with TRBD2. CDR3 length: 18 residues. From germline, CDR1 is MNHEY and CDR2 SMNVEV (reference sequence). Losses at the gene ends were 0 bases for V and 2 bases for J; bases not matched to a gene: 6.

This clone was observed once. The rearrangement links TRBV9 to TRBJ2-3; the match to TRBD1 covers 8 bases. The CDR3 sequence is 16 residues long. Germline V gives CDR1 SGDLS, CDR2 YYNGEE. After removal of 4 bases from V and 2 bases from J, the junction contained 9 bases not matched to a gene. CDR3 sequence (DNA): TGTGCCAGCAGCCCCCGGACAGGGACAACCACAGATACGCAGTATTTT. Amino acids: CASSPRTGTTTDTQYF. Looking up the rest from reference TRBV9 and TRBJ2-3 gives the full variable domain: DSGVTQTPKHLITATGQRVTLRCSPRSGDLSVYWYQQSLDQGLQFLIQYYNGEERAKGNILERFSAQQFPDLHSELNLSSLELGDSALYFCASSPRTGTTTDTQYFGPGTRLTVL.

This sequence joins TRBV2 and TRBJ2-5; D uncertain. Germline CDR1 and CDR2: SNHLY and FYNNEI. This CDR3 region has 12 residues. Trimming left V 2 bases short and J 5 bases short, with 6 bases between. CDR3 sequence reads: CASSETVETQYF. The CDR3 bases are TGTGCCAGCAGTGAAACGGTGGAGACCCAGTACTTC.

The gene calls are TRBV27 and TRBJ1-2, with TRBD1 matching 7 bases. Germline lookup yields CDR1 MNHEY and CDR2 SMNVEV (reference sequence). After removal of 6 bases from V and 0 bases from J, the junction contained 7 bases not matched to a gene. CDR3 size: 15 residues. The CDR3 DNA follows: TGTGCCAGCAGCCGAGGACAGGCCTCTAACTATGGCTACACCTTC. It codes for CASSRGQASNYGYTF.

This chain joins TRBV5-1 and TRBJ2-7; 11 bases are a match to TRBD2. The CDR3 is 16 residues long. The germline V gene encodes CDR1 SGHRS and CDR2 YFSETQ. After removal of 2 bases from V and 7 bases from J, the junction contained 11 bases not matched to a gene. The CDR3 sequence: CASSLPGTSGPGEQYF. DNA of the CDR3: TGCGCCAGCAGCTTACCTGGGACTAGCGGACCGGGAGAGCAGTACTTC. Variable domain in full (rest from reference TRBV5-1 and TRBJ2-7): KAGVTQTPRYLIKTRGQQVTLSCSPISGHRSVSWYQQTPGQGLQFLFEYFSETQRNKGNFPGRFSGRQFSNSRSEMNVSTLELGDSALYLCASSLPGTSGPGEQYFGPGTRLTVT.

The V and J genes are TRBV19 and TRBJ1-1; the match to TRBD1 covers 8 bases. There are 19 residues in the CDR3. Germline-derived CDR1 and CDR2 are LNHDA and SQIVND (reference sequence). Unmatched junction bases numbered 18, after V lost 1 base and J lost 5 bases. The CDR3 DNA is TGTGCCAGTAGTATAGCACGACAGGGGTTCGTGCCGAGGGGGACTGAAGCTTTCTTT. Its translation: CASSIARQGFVPRGTEAFF. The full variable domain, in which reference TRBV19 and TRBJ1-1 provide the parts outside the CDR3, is DGGITQSPKYLFRKEGQNVTLSCEQNLNHDAMYWYRQDPGQGLRLIYYSQIVNDFQKGDIAEGYSVSREKKESFPLTVTSAQKNPTAFYLCASSIARQGFVPRGTEAFFGQGTRLTVV.

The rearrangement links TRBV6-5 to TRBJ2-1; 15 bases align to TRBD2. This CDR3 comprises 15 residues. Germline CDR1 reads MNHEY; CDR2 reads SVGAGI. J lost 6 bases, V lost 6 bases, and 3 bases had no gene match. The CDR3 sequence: CASRGLAGGPNEQFF. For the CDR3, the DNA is TGTGCCAGCAGAGGACTAGCGGGGGGGCCCAATGAGCAGTTCTTC.

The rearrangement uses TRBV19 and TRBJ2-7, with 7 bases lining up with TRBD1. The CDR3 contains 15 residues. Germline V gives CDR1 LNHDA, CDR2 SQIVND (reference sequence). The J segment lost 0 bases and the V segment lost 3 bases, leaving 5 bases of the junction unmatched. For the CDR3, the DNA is TGTGCCAGTAGTATTGGGACAGTGGGCTCCTACGAGCAGTACTTC. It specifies CASSIGTVGSYEQYF.

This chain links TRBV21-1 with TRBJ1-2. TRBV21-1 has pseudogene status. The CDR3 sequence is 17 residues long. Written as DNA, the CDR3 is TGTGCCAGCCTACAAGGGAGGCGTCAGAGGGAGAACTATGGCTACACCTTC. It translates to CASLQGRRQRENYGYTF.

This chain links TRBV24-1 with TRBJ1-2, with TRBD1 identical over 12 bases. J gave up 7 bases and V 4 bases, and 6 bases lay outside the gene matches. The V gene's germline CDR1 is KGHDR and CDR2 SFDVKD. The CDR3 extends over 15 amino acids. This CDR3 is CATSEGQGAVTGYTF. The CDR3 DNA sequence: TGTGCCACCAGTGAGGGACAGGGGGCAGTGACTGGCTACACCTTC.

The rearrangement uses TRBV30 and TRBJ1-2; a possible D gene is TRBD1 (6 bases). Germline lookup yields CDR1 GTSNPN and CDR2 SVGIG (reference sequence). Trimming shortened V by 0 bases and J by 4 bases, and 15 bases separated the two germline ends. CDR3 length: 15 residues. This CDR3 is CAWSVKRQGFYGYTF. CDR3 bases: TGTGCCTGGAGTGTTAAACGCCAGGGGTTCTATGGCTACACCTTC. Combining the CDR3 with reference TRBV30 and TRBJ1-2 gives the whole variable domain SQTIHQWPATLVQPVGSPLSLECTVEGTSNPNLYWYRQAAGRGLQLLFYSVGIGQISSEVPQNLSASRPQDRQFILSSKKLLLSDSGFYLCAWSVKRQGFYGYTFGSGTRLTVV.

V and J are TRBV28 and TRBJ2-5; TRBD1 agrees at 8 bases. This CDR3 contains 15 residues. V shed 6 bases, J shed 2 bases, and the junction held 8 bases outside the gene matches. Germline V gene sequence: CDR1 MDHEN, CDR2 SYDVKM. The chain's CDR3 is CASSHRTGRQETQYF. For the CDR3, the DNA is TGTGCCAGCAGCCATCGGACAGGGAGGCAAGAGACCCAGTACTTC.

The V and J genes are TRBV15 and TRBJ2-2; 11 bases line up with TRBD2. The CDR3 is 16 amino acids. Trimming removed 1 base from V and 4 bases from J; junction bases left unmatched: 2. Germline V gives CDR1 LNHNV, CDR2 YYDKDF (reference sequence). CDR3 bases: TGTGCCACCAGCAGAGGACTAGCGGGGTTCACCGGGGAGCTGTTTTTT. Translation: CATSRGLAGFTGELFF. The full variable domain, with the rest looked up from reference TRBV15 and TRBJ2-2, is DAMVIQNPRYQVTQFGKPVTLSCSQTLNHNVMYWYQQKSSQAPKLLFHYYDKDFNNEADTPDNFQSRRPNTSFCFLDIRSPGLGDTAMYLCATSRGLAGFTGELFFGEGSRLTVL.

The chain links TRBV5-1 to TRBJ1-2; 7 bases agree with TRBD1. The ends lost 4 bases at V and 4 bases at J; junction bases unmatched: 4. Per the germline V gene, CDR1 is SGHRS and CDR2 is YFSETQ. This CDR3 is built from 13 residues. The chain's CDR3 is CASSVDRSYGYTF. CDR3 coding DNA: TGCGCCAGCAGCGTGGACAGGAGCTATGGCTACACCTTC.

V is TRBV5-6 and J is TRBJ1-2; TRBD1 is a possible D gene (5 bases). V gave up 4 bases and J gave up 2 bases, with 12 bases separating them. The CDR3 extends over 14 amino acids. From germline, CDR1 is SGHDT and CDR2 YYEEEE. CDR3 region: CASSGWGRNYGYTF. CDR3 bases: TGTGCCAGCAGCGGATGGGGCAGGAACTATGGCTACACCTTC.

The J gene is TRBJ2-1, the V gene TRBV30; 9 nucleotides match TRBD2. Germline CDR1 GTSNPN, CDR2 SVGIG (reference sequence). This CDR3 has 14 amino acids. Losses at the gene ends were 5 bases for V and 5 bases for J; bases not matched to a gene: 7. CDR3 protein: CAWSTGLANNEQFF. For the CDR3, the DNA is TGTGCCTGGTCAACGGGACTAGCAAACAATGAGCAGTTCTTC.

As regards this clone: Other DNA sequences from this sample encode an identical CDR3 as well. CDR3 bases: TGCGCCAGCAGCTTTGGGCTAGCGGGGGAAGAGACCCAGTACTTC. It is translated as CASSFGLAGEETQYF. V gene TRBV5-1 combines with J gene TRBJ2-5; 10 positions agree with TRBD2. Per the germline V gene, CDR1 is SGHRS and CDR2 is YFSETQ. There are 15 residues in the CDR3. Trimming cost V 2 bases and J 3 bases; bases outside gene matches: 4.

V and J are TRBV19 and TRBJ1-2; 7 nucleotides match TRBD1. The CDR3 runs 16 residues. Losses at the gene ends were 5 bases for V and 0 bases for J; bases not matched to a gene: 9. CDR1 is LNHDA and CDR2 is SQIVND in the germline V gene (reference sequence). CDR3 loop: CASSFSTGTANYGYTF. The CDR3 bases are TGTGCCAGTAGTTTCTCGACAGGGACAGCTAACTATGGCTACACCTTC.

DNA for the CDR3: TGTGCCAGCAGCCCTGACAGGGGTGAAGCTTTCTTT. Residues: CASSPDRGEAFF. The chain combines TRBV11-1 with TRBJ1-1; 8 nucleotides line up with TRBD1. The CDR3 has 12 amino acids. V lost 5 bases, J lost 7 bases, and 3 bases stayed unmatched. Germline values: CDR1 SGHAT, CDR2 FQDESV (reference sequence).

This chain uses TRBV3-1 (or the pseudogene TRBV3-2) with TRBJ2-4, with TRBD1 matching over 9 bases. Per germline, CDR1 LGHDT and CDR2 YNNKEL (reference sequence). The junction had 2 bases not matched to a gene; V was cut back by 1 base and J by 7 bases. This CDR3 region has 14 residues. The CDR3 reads CASSQGGTGNIQYF. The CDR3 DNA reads TGTGCCAGCAGCCAAGGGGGGACAGGGAACATTCAGTACTTC.

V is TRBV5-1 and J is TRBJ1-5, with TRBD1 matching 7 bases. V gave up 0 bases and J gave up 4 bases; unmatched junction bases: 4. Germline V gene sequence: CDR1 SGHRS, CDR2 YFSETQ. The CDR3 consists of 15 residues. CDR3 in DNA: TGCGCCAGCAGCTTGGAACCAGGGGGGAATCAGCCCCAGCATTTT. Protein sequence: CASSLEPGGNQPQHF.

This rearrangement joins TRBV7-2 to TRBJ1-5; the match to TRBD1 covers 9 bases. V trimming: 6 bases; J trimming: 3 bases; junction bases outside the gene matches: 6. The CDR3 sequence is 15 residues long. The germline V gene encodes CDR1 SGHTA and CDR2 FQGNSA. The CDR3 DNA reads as TGTGCCAGCAGTTTGGACAGGGGCCACAATCAGCCCCAGCATTTT. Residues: CASSLDRGHNQPQHF.

CDR3 coding DNA: TGTGCCACCCTAAGGGGGACCATTGAAGCTTTCTTT. Amino acids: CATLRGTIEAFF. The chain links TRBV19 to TRBJ1-1; possible D gene TRBD1, 6 bases. V lost 10 bases and J 7 bases, leaving 16 bases between the germline ends. Germline-derived CDR1 and CDR2 are LNHDA and SQIVND (reference sequence). The CDR3 covers 12 residues. Looking up the rest from reference TRBV19 and TRBJ1-1 gives the full variable domain: DGGITQSPKYLFRKEGQNVTLSCEQNLNHDAMYWYRQDPGQGLRLIYYSQIVNDFQKGDIAEGYSVSREKKESFPLTVTSAQKNPTAFYLCATLRGTIEAFFGQGTRLTVV.

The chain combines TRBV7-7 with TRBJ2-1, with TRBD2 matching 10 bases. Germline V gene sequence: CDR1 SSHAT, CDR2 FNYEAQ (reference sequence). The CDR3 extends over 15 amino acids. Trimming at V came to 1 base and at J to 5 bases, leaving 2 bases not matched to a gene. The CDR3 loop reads CASSLVGTSDNEQFF. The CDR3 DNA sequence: TGTGCCAGCAGCTTAGTCGGGACTAGCGACAATGAGCAGTTCTTC.